The 7 T cell receptor beta chains reported below all come from one sample, sequenced in a study of B cell selection in AIRE deficiency (dated by TCRdb to the late 2010s). CD4+CD127+ cells were sorted as the conventional CD4 T cell population. The library was made by the immunoSEQ multiplex PCR assay. In its TCRdb copy, this immuneACCESS table keeps in-frame sequences only and misses some clones. Where compared with another copy, unresolved V genes explain less than half of these, and the others have no known cause. This sample holds some 25,000 clones; around 97% were observed only once. The top ten constitute approximately 0.21% of the sample. The sequenced material came from CD4+CD127+ conventional T cells sorted from PBMCs. The receptors shown here come from a human donor in good health.

V gene TRBV11-2 combines with J gene TRBJ2-4, with 7 bases fitting TRBD2. The CDR3 loop spans 15 amino acids. With 4 bases clipped from V and 1 base from J, the junction kept 4 bases outside the gene matches. Per germline, CDR1 SGHAT and CDR2 FQNNGV. The DNA for the CDR3 is TGTGCCAGCAGCTCGGCCGGGAGGGCCAAAAACATTCAGTACTTC. This encodes CASSSAGRAKNIQYF.

This chain links TRBV10-3 with TRBJ1-2; 12 bases are a match to TRBD1. This CDR3 has 14 amino acids. The junction had 7 bases not matched to a gene; V was cut back by 6 bases and J by 8 bases. The germline V gene encodes CDR1 ENHRY and CDR2 SYGVKD. The CDR3 loop is CAISSGQGARGYTF. DNA of the CDR3: TGTGCCATCAGCTCGGGACAGGGGGCGCGGGGCTACACCTTC.

This chain connects TRBV5-6 to TRBJ2-7; tentatively, D is TRBD1 (7 bases). Germline-derived CDR1 and CDR2 are SGHDT and YYEEEE. V gave up 2 bases and J gave up 5 bases, with 14 bases separating them. This CDR3 spans 14 amino acids. CDR3 sequence: CASSFRRGRNEQYF. The CDR3 nucleotides are TGTGCCAGCAGCTTTAGGAGGGGGCGTAACGAGCAGTACTTC.

The V and J genes are TRBV27 and TRBJ2-1, with a possible D match to TRBD1 (5 bases). The CDR3 loop spans 13 amino acids. Germline V lookup: CDR1 MNHEY, CDR2 SMNVEV (reference sequence). Trimming took off 10 bases at V and 6 bases at J, with 16 bases between the two ends. Here the CDR3 reads CATRQTLSNEQFF. CDR3 nucleotides: TGTGCCACCCGACAGACCCTTAGCAATGAGCAGTTCTTC.

The CDR3 region has the DNA TGCGCCAGCAGCGCCGGGACACGGTTTCAAAATGAGCAGTTCTTC. Translation: CASSAGTRFQNEQFF. The chain links TRBV5-1 to TRBJ2-1; perhaps TRBD1 as D (6 bases). This CDR3 has 15 amino acids. The germline CDR1 and CDR2 sequences are SGHRS and YFSETQ. Trimming cost V 4 bases and J 7 bases, with 18 bases left between them.

Written as DNA, the CDR3 is TGTGCCAGCAGTGGGACAGGGTTCACCGGGGAGCTGTTTTTT. Its protein is CASSGTGFTGELFF. V usage is TRBV27 and J usage is TRBJ2-2, with 9 bases that match TRBD1. The CDR3 is 14 amino acids. Germline values: CDR1 MNHEY, CDR2 SMNVEV (reference sequence). V dropped 5 bases and J dropped 4; count of bases not matched to a gene: 2.

The gene calls are TRBV28 and TRBJ2-7; tentatively, D is TRBD1 or TRBD2 (5 bases each). The CDR3 covers 12 residues. The germline gives CDR1 MDHEN, CDR2 SYDVKM. V was cut by 5 bases and J by 7 bases, with 12 bases left in between. The CDR3 nucleotides read TGTGCCAGCAGTCCCCTGGGGGTGGAGCAGTACTTC. Protein product: CASSPLGVEQYF.